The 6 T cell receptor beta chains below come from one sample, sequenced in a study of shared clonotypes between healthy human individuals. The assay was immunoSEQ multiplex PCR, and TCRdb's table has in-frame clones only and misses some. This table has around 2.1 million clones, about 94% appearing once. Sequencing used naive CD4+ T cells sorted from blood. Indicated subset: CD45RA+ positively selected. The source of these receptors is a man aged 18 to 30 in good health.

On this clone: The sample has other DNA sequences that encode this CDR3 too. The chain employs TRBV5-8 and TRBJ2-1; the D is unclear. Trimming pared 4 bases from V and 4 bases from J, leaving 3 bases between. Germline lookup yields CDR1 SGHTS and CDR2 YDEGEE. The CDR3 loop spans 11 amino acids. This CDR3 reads CASSLYNEQFF. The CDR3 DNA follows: TGTGCCAGCAGCCTTTACAATGAGCAGTTCTTC.

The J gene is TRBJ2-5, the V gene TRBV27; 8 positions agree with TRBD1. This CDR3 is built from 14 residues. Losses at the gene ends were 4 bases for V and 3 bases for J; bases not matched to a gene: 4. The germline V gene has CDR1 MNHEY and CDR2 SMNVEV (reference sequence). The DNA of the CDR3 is TGTGCCAGCAGTTCGAGACAGGGGAAAGAGACCCAGTACTTC. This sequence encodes CASSSRQGKETQYF.

CDR3 residues: CASRTGPYEQYF. The CDR3 region has the DNA TGTGCCAGCAGAACAGGGCCCTACGAGCAGTACTTC. This chain connects TRBV2 to TRBJ2-7, with D perhaps TRBD1 (6 bases). Trimming removed 6 bases at V and 2 bases at J, with 8 bases between. This CDR3 contains 12 residues. Germline V gives CDR1 SNHLY, CDR2 FYNNEI.

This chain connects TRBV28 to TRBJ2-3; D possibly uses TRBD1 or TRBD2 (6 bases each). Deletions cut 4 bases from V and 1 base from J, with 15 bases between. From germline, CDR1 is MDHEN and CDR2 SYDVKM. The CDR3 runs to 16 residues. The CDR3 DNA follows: TGTGCCAGCAGTTCTCCCGCGGGACATGGCACAGATACGCAGTATTTT. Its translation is CASSSPAGHGTDTQYF.

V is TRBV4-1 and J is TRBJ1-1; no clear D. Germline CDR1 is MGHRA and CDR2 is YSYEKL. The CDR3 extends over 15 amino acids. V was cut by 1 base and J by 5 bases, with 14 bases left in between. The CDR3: CASSQVGLGATEAFF. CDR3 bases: TGCGCCAGCAGCCAAGTGGGTCTCGGTGCTACTGAAGCTTTCTTT.

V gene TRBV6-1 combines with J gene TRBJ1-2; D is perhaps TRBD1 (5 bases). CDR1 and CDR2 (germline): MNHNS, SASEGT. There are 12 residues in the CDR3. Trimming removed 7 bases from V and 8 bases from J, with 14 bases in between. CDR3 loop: CASNSGDLGYTF. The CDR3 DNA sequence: TGTGCCAGCAACAGTGGGGACTTGGGCTACACCTTC.